This TCR beta chain comes out of a study of OX40 agonist ivuxolimab in advanced cancers. Study-level findings and limits: Among expanded peripheral T cells, antigen specificity went undetermined. The study found that CD8+ T cells averaged more expanded clones than CD4+.

This clone was counted between two and nine times. What it binds is not known. Germline CDR1 reads KGHSH; CDR2 reads LQKENI. V was clipped by 6 bases and J by 4 bases; unmatched bases: 2. This CDR3 is built from 13 residues. Sequencing used immunoSEQ multiplex PCR; TCRdb keeps in-frame clones, though not all of them. Of fewer than 65,000 clones detected, 87% appear once; the ten largest clones hold 5.2%. The receptor was isolated from an adult with an advanced solid tumor such as melanoma, head and neck, liver or kidney cancer. The rearrangement joins TRBV18 to TRBJ1-1; 10 bases are a match to TRBD1. The specimen comprised CD4+ or CD8+ T cells sorted from blood, sampled in a trial of the OX40 agonist ivuxolimab. The CDR3 region is CASSGTGVTEAFF. The CDR3, as DNA: TGTGCCAGCTCCGGGACAGGGGTCACTGAAGCTTTCTTT.